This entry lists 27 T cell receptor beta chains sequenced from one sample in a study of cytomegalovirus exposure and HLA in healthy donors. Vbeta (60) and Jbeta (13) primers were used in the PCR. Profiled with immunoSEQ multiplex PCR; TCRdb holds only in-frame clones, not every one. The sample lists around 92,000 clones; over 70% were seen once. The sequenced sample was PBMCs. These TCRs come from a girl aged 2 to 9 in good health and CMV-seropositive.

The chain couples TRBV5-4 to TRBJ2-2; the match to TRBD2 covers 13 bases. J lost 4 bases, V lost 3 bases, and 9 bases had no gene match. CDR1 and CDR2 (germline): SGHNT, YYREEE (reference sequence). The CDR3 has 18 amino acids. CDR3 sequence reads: CASSSTYGTSGTTGELFF. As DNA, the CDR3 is TGTGCCAGCAGCTCGACTTATGGGACTAGCGGGACCACCGGGGAGCTGTTTTTT.

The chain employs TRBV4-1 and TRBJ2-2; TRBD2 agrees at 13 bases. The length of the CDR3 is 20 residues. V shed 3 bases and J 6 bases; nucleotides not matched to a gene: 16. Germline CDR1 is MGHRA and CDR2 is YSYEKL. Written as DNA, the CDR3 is TGCGCCAGCAGCCATACAGTAAACCCCGGGACTAGCGGGATTGCCGGGGAGCTGTTTTTT. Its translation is CASSHTVNPGTSGIAGELFF.

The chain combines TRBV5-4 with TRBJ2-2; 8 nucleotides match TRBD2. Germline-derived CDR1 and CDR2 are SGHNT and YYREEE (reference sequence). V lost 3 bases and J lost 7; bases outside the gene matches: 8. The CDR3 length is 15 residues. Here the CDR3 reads CASSSPGLGVGELFF. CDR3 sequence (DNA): TGTGCCAGCAGCTCGCCGGGACTAGGGGTCGGGGAGCTGTTTTTT. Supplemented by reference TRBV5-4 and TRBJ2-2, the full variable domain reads ETGVTQSPTHLIKTRGQQVTLRCSSQSGHNTVSWYQQALGQGPQFIFQYYREEENGRGNFPPRFSGLQFPNYSSELNVNALELDDSALYLCASSSPGLGVGELFFGEGSRLTVL.

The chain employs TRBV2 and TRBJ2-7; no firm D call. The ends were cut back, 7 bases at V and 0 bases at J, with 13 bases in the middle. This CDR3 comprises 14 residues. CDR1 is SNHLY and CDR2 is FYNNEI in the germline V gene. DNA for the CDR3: TGTGCCAGCACCCTGACACCTCACTCCTACGAGCAGTACTTC. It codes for CASTLTPHSYEQYF. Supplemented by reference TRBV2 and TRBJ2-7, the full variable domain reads EPEVTQTPSHQVTQMGQEVILRCVPISNHLYFYWYRQILGQKVEFLVSFYNNEISEKSEIFDDQFSVERPDGSNFTLKIRSTKLEDSAMYFCASTLTPHSYEQYFGPGTRLTVT.

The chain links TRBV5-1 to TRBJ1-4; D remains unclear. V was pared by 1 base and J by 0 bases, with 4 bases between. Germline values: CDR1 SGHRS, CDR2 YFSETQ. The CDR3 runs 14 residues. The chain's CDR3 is CASSLQATNEKLFF. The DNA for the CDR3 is TGCGCCAGCAGCTTGCAGGCAACTAATGAAAAACTGTTTTTT.

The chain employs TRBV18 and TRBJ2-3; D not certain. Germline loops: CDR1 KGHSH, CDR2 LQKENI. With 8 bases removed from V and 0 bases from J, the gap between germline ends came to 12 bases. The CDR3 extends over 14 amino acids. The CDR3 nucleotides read TGTGCCAGCCGGCCCCAGGCTAGCACAGATACGCAGTATTTT. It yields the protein CASRPQASTDTQYF.

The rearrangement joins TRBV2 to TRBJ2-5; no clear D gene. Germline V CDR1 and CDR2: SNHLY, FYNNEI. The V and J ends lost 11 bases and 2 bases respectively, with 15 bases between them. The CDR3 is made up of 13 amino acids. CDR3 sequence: CASYGTDQETQYF. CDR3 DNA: TGTGCCTCCTACGGTACAGATCAAGAGACCCAGTACTTC.

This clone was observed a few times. The DNA for the CDR3 is TGTGCCATCAGTGGAGACGCGGATGGCTACACCTTC. Protein: CAISGDADGYTF. The V and J genes are TRBV10-3 and TRBJ1-2, with D unresolved. CDR3 size: 12 residues. V lost 4 bases, J lost 6 bases, and 9 bases lay in between. Germline assignment: CDR1 ENHRY and CDR2 SYGVKD.

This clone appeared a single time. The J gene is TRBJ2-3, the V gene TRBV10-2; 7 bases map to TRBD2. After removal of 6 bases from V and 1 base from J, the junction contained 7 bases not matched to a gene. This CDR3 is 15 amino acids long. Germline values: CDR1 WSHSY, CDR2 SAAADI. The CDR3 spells CASRSTSAGTDTQYF. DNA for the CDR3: TGCGCCAGCAGATCAACTAGCGCGGGCACAGATACGCAGTATTTT.

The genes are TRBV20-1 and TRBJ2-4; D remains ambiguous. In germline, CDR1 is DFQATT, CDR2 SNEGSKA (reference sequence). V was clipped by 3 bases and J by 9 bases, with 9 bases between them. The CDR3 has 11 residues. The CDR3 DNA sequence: TGCAGTGCTAGGCGTCTCGGCATTCAGTACTTC. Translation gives CSARRLGIQYF.

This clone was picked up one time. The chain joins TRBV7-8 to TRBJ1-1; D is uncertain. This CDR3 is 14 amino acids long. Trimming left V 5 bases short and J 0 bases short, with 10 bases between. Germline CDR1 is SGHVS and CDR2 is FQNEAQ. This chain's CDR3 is CASSPSFMNTEAFF. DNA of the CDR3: TGTGCCAGCAGCCCCAGTTTCATGAACACTGAAGCTTTCTTT.

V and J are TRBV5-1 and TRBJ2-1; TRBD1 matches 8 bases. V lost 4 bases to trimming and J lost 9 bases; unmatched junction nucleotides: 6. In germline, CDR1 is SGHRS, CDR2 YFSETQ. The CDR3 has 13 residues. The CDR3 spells CASSQDRVGEQFF. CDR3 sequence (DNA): TGCGCCAGCAGCCAGGACAGGGTTGGTGAGCAGTTCTTC.

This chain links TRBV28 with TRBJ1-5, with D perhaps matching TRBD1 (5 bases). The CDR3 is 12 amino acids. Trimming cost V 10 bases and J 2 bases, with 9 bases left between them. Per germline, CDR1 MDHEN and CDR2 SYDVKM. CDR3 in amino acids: CATGQGNQPQHF. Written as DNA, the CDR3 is TGTGCCACAGGGCAGGGCAATCAGCCCCAGCATTTT.

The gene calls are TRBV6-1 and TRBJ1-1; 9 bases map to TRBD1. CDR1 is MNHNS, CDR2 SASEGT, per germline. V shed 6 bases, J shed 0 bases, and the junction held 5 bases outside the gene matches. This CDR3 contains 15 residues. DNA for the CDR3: TGTGCCAGCAGAAGACAGGGGGGCCTGAACACTGAAGCTTTCTTT. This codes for CASRRQGGLNTEAFF.

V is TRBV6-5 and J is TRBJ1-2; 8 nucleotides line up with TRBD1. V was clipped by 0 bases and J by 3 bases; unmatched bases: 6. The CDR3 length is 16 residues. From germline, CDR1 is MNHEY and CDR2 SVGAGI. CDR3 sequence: CASSYSRGQGHYGYTF. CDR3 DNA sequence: TGTGCCAGCAGTTACTCGAGAGGACAGGGTCACTATGGCTACACCTTC.

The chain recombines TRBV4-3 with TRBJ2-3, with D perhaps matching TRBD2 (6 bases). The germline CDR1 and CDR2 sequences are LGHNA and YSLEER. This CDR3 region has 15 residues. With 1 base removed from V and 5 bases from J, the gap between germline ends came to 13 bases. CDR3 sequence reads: CASSQGGAGIDTQYF. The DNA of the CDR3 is TGCGCCAGCAGCCAAGGTGGGGCGGGAATAGATACGCAGTATTTT.

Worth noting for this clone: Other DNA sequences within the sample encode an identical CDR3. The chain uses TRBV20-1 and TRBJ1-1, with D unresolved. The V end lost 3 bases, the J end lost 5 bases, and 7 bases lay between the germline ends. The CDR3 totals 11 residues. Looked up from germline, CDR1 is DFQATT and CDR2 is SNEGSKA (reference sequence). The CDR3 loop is CSARTGTEAFF. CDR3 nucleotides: TGCAGTGCTAGGACTGGGACTGAAGCTTTCTTT.

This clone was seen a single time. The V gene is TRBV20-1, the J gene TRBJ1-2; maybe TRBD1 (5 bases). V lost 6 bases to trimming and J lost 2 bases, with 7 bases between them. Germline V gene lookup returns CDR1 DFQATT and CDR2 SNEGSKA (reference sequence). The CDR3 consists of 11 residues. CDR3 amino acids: CSASGNYGYTF. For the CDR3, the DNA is TGCAGTGCCTCAGGGAACTATGGCTACACCTTC.

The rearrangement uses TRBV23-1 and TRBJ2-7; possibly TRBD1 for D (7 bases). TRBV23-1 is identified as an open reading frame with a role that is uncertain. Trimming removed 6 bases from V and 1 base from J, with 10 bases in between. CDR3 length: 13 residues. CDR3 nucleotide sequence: TGCGCCAGCAGGGCGGGACAGTCCTACGAGCAGTACTTC. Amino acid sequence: CASRAGQSYEQYF.

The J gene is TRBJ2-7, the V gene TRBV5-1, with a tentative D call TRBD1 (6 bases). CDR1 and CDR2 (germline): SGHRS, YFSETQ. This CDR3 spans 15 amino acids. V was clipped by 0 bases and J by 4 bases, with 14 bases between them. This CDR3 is CASSLEAGTRYEQYF. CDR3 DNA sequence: TGCGCCAGCAGCTTGGAAGCAGGGACAAGGTACGAGCAGTACTTC.

DNA of the CDR3: TGTGCCAGCAGCCAAGTGGCAGCGCGGGACACTGAAGCTTTCTTT. Encoded protein: CASSQVAARDTEAFF. This chain links TRBV4-2 with TRBJ1-1; no reliable D call. The germline gives CDR1 LGHNA, CDR2 YNFKEQ. The CDR3 consists of 15 residues. Trimming took 1 base from V and 3 from J, leaving 12 bases between them.

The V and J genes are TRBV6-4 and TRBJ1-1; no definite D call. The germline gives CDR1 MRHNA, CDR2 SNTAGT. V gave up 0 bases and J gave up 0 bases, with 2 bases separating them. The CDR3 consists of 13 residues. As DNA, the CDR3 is TGTGCCAGCAGTGACTCCATGAACACTGAAGCTTTCTTT. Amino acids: CASSDSMNTEAFF.

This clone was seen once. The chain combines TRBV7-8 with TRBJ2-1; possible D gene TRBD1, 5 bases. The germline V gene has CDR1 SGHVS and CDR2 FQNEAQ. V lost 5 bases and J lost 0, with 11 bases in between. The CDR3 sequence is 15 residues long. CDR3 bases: TGTGCCAGCAGCGACGGACAAAGCTCCTACAATGAGCAGTTCTTC. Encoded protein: CASSDGQSSYNEQFF.

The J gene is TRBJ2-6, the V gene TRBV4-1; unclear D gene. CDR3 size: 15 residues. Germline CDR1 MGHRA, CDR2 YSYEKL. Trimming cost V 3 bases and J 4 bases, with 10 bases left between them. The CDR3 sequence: CASSQAASGANVLTF. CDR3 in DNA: TGCGCCAGCAGCCAGGCGGCGAGCGGGGCCAACGTCCTGACTTTC.

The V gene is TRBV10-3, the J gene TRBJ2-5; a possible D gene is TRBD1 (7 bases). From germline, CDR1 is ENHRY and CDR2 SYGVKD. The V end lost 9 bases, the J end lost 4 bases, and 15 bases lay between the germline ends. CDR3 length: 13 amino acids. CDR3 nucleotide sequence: TGTGCCATTCAGGGGGGTTTGGGAGAGACCCAGTACTTC. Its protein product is CAIQGGLGETQYF.

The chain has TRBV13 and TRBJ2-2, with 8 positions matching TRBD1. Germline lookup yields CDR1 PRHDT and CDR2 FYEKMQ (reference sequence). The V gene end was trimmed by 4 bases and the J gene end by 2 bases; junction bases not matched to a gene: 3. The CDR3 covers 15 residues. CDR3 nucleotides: TGTGCCAGCAGCTCCGGGACAGGCAACACCGGGGAGCTGTTTTTT. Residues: CASSSGTGNTGELFF.

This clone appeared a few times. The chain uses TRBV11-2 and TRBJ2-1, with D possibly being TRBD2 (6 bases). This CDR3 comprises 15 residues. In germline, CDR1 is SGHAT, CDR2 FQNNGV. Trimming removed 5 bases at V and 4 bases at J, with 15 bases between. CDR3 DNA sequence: TGTGCCAGCAGCCCAACGGGAGTATCGTACAATGAGCAGTTCTTC. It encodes CASSPTGVSYNEQFF.